This TCR beta chain comes out of a study of early T cells in non-severe SARS-CoV-2 infection. Study overall: Chains from this unsorted whole-blood bulk RNA could not be paired. Study conclusions and caveats: Private and CD4 specificities were missed by VDJdb matching, skewed to anti-spike CD8.

Individual cDNA molecules each received unique molecular identifiers attached to them. Each CDR3 protein gets one entry after TCRdb re-called the 5' RACE reads with MiXCR. The sample comprises approximately 77,000 distinct CDR3 sequences, approximately 12% of which are singletons, and around 16% rests with the top ten. This clonotype has only a few counts. Its antigen is undetermined. CDR1 and CDR2 from the germline V gene are MNHEY and SVGAGI. The CDR3 length is 12 residues. Trimming shortened V by 2 bases and J by 7 bases, and 8 bases separated the two germline ends. The sequence derives from an adult who was a healthcare worker with PCR-confirmed SARS-CoV-2 infection or an uninfected control (not recorded which). The donor label of this sample is uncertain. This chain uses TRBV6-5 with TRBJ1-1; a weak D match, TRBD1 (5 bases). Sequenced here: whole blood, sampled at baseline. The CDR3, as DNA: TGTGCCAGCAGTTACAGGGGCGGTGAAGCTTTCTTT. Translation: CASSYRGGEAFF.